These 3 T cell receptor beta chains share one sample of origin, sequenced in a study of blood T cells in healthy people across ages. Sample-barcoded 5' priming and a J-beta primer mix drove a second PCR of 7 to 11 cycles. TCRdb re-analysed the 5' RACE reads in MiXCR, keeping a single row per CDR3 protein. The repertoire holds about a million distinct CDR3 sequences, with about 48% as singletons. Sequencing input: blood. The source of these receptors is a man aged 25 to 45 in good health.

The chain has TRBV15 and TRBJ1-2; D is perhaps TRBD1 (5 bases). The germline V gene has CDR1 LNHNV and CDR2 YYDKDF (reference sequence). The V end lost 0 bases, the J end lost 4 bases, and 12 bases lay between the germline ends. The CDR3 contains 15 residues. CDR3 sequence: CATSRDPGTGYGYTF. In DNA form, the CDR3 reads TGTGCCACCAGCAGAGATCCCGGGACTGGCTATGGCTACACCTTC.

The V gene is TRBV4-2, the J gene TRBJ2-3; 9 bases fit TRBD1. After removal of 2 bases from V and 0 bases from J, the junction contained 6 bases not matched to a gene. Germline values: CDR1 LGHNA, CDR2 YNFKEQ. The CDR3 extends over 17 amino acids. The CDR3 loop reads CASSQKLGQGSTDTQYF. Here the CDR3 DNA reads TGTGCCAGCAGCCAAAAGCTGGGACAGGGCAGCACAGATACGCAGTATTTT.

The chain uses TRBV15 and TRBJ2-6; TRBD2 matches 8 bases. In germline, CDR1 is LNHNV, CDR2 YYDKDF (reference sequence). CDR3 length: 19 amino acids. V dropped 0 bases and J dropped 0; count of bases not matched to a gene: 7. In DNA, the CDR3 is TGTGCCACCAGCAGAGATCGGGGGGGCCCCCTCTCTGGGGCCAACGTCCTGACTTTC. As protein: CATSRDRGGPLSGANVLTF. Filled out from reference TRBV15 and TRBJ2-6, the complete variable domain reads DAMVIQNPRYQVTQFGKPVTLSCSQTLNHNVMYWYQQKSSQAPKLLFHYYDKDFNNEADTPDNFQSRRPNTSFCFLDIRSPGLGDTAMYLCATSRDRGGPLSGANVLTFGAGSRLTVL.